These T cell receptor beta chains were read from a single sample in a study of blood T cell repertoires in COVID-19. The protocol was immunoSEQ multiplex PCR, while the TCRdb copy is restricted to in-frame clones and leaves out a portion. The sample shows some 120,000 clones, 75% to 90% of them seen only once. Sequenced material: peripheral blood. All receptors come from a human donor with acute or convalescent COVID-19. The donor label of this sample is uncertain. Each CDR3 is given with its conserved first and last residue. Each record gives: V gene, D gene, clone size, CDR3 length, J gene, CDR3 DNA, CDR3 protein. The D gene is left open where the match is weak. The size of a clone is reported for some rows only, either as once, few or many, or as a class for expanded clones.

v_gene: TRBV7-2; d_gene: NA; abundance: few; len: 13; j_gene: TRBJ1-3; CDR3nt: TGTGCCAGCAGCTTAGGAGGTGGAAACACCATATATTTT; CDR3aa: CASSLGGGNTIYF
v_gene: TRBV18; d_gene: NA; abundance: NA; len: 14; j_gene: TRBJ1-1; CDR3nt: TGTGCCAGCTCCCGAGGACAGATAAACACTGAAGCTTTCTTT; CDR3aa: CASSRGQINTEAFF
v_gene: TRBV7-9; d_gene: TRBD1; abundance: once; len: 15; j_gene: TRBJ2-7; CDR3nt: TGTGCCAGCAGCCGCCGGGGACAGGGGCTTCTCGAGCAGTACTTC; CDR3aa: CASSRRGQGLLEQYF
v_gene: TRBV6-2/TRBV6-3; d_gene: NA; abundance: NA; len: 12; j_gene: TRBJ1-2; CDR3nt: TGTGCCAGCAGTTACTCTACGGGGGGCTACACCTTC; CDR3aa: CASSYSTGGYTF
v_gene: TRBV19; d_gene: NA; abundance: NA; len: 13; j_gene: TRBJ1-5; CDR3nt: TGTGCCAGTAGTATCCAGACTAATCAGCCCCAGCATTTT; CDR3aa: CASSIQTNQPQHF
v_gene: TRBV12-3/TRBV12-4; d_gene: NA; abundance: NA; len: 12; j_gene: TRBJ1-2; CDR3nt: TGTGCCACAAGAGGACAGAGCTATGGCTACACCTTC; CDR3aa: CATRGQSYGYTF
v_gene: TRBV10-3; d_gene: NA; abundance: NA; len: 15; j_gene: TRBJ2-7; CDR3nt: TGTGCCATCAGCGACTCTGCGGGGAGCTCCTACGAGCAGTACTTC; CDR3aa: CAISDSAGSSYEQYF
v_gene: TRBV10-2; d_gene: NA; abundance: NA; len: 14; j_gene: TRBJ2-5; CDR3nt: TGCGCCAGCAGAGACACCGGGGTTCAAGAGACCCAGTACTTC; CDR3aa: CASRDTGVQETQYF
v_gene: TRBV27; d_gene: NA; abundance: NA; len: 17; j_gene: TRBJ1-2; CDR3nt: TGTGCCAGCAGTTTAACTATGCCGGCGGTAGGGCGGGGTGGCTACACCTTC; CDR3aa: CASSLTMPAVGRGGYTF
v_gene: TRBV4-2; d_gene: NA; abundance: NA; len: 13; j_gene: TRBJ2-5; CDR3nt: TGTGCCAGCAGCCAAGATCGTGTGGAGACCCAGTACTTC; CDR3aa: CASSQDRVETQYF
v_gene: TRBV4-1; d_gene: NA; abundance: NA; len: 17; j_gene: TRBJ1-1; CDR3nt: TGCGCCAGCAGCCAAGCTGGTGGGGCAGGGATGAACACTGAAGCTTTCTTT; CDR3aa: CASSQAGGAGMNTEAFF
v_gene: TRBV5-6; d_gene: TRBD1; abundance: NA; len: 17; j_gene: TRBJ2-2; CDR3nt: TGTGCCAGCAGCGCGGGCCAGGGGGTTATAAGTACCGGGGAGCTGTTTTTT; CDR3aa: CASSAGQGVISTGELFF
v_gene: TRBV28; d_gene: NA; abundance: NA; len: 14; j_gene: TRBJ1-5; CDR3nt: TGTGCCAGCAGTTTAGAGGAGGGTTTAGGGCCCCAGCATTTT; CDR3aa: CASSLEEGLGPQHF
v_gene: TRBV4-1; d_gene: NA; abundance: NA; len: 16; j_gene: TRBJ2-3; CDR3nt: TGCGCCAGCAGCCGGCCGTTTAGGGGGGGCGGAGATACGCAGTATTTT; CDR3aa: CASSRPFRGGGDTQYF
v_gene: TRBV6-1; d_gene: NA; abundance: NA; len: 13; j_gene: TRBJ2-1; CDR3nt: TGTGCCAGCAGTGAAACGGGTTACAATGAGCAGTTCTTC; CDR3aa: CASSETGYNEQFF
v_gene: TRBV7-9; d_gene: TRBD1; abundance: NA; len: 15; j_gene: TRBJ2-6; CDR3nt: TGTGCCAGTAGTGACAGGGAACCTGGGGCCAACGTCCTGACTTTC; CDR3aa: CASSDREPGANVLTF
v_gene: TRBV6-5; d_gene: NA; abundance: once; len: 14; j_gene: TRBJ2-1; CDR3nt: TGTGCCAGCAGTTACCGGACAGTAAGAAATGAGCAGTTCTTC; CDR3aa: CASSYRTVRNEQFF
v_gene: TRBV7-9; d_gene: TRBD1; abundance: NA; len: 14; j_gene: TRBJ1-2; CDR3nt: TGTGCCAGCAGCTTAACAGGGGGAGGCTATGGCTACACCTTC; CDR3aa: CASSLTGGGYGYTF
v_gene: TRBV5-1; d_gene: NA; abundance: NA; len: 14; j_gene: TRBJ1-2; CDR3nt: TGCGCCAGCAGAGACACGGCAGGGCCGCATGGCTACACCTTC; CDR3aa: CASRDTAGPHGYTF
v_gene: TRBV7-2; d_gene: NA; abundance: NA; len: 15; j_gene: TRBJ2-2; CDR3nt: TGTGCCAGCAGCTTACGGTGGGAGGTTATCGGGGAGCTGTTTTTT; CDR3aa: CASSLRWEVIGELFF
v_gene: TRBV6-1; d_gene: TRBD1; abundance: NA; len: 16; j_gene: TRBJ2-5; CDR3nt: TGTGCCAGCAGTGAATCCGGGACAGGGTACCAAGAGACCCAGTACTTC; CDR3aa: CASSESGTGYQETQYF
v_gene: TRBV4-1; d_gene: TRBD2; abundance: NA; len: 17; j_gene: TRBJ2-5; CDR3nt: TGCGCCAGCAGCCTTAGTGGCCTAGCGGGGGGTCAGGAGACCCAGTACTTC; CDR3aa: CASSLSGLAGGQETQYF
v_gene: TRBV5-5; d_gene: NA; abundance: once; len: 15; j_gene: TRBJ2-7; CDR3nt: TGTGCCAGCAGCTTGGGTCCCGTTCTCCTCTACGAGCAGTACTTC; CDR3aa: CASSLGPVLLYEQYF
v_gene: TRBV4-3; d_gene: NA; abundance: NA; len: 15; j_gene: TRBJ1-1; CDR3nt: TGCGCCAGCAGCCAAGTCACGGGGGATCGGACTGAAGCTTTCTTT; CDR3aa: CASSQVTGDRTEAFF
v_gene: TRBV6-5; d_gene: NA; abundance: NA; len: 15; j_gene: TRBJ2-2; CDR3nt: TGTGCCAGCAGTTACTCGGGCCGGAACACCGGGGAGCTGTTTTTT; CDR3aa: CASSYSGRNTGELFF
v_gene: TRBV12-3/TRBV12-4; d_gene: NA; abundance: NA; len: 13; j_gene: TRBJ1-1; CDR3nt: TGTGCCAGCAGTTCTGTAGGAGGCACTGAAGCTTTCTTT; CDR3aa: CASSSVGGTEAFF
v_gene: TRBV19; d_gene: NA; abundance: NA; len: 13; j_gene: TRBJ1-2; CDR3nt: TGTGCCAGTAGCCAACCTGGGAAGCGGGGCTACACCTTC; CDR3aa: CASSQPGKRGYTF
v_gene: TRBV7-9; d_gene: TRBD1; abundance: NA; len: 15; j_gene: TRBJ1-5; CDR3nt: TGTGCCAGCAGCATAGGACAGGGGGCTAATCAGCCCCAGCATTTT; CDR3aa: CASSIGQGANQPQHF
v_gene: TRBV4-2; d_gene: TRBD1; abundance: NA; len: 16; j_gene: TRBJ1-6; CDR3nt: TGTGCCAGCAGCCAAGATACAGGGGCATATAATTCACCCCTCCACTTT; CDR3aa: CASSQDTGAYNSPLHF
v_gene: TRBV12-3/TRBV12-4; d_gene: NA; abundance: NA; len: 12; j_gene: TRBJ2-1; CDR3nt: TGTGCCAGCAGCAGGGATTACAATGAGCAGTTCTTC; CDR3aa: CASSRDYNEQFF
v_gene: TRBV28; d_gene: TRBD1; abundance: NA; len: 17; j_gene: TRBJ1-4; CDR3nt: TGTGCCAGCAGTTTATGGGGACAGGGCTCGTTTGATGGAAAACTGTTTTTT; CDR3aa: CASSLWGQGSFDGKLFF
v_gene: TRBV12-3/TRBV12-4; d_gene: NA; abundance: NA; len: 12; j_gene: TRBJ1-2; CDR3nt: TGTGCCAGCAGTTCCGACAGCTATGGCTACACCTTC; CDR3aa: CASSSDSYGYTF
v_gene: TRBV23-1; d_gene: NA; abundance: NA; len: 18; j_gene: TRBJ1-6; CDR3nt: TGCGCCAGCAGTCAACTCAAAGTCCAACCAGGGGATAATTCACCCCTCCACTTT; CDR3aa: CASSQLKVQPGDNSPLHF
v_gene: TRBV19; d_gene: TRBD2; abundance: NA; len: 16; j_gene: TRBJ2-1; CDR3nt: TGTGCCAGTAGTAGCGCAGGGACTAGGGGCTCCAATGAGCAGTTCTTC; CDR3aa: CASSSAGTRGSNEQFF
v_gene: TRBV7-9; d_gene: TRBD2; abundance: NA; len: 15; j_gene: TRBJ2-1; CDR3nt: TGTGCCAGCAGCGTGGGACTAGCGGGAGGGCCCGAGCAGTTCTTC; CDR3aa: CASSVGLAGGPEQFF
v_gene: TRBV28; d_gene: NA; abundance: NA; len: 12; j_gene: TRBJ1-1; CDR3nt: TGTGCCAGCAGTTTATTCGGCACTGAAGCTTTCTTT; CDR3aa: CASSLFGTEAFF
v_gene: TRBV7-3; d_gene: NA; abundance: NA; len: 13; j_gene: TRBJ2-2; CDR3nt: TGTGCCAGCAGCTTAGAGGGCACCGGGGAGCTGTTTTTT; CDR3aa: CASSLEGTGELFF
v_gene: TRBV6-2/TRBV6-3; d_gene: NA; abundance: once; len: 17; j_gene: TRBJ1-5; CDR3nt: TGTGCCAGCAGTTATACGGGAGGGGGGTTCGGCAATCAGCCCCAGCATTTT; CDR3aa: CASSYTGGGFGNQPQHF
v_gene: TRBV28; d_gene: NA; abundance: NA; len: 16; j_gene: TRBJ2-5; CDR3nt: TGTGCCAGCAGTTTGTGGGCCTTGGAGGGGGGGGAGACCCAGTACTTC; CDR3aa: CASSLWALEGGETQYF
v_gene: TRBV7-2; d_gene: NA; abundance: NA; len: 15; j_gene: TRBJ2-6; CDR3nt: TGTGCCAGCAGCTTACCGGGAACTGGGGCCAACGTCCTGACTTTC; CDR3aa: CASSLPGTGANVLTF
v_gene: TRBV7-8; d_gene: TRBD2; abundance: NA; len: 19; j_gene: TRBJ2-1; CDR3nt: TGTGCCAGCAGCGAACCGAATGTGCGGGGGGCCACAACTCACAATGAGCAGTTCTTC; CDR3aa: CASSEPNVRGATTHNEQFF
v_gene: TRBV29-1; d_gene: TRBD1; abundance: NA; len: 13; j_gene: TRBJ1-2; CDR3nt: TGCAGCGTTGACACCACAGGGGGCGGTGGCTACACCTTC; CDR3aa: CSVDTTGGGGYTF
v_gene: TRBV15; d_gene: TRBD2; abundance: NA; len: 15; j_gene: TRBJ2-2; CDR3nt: TGTGCCACCAGCAGAGATGGACTAGAGTCCGGGGAGCTGTTTTTT; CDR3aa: CATSRDGLESGELFF
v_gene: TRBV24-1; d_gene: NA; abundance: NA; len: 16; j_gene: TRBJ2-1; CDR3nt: TGTGCCACCAGTGATTTTTCCGCGAGGTCCTACAATGAGCAGTTCTTC; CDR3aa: CATSDFSARSYNEQFF
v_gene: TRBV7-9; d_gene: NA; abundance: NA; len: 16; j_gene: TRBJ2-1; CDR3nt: TGTGCCAGCTCTGGTCTCGGGGGTGGCTCCTACAATGAGCAGTTCTTC; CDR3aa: CASSGLGGGSYNEQFF
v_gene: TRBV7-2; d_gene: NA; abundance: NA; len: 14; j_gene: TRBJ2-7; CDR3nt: TGTGCCAGCAGCGCGAGCCTCGGTAGCTACGAGCAGTACTTC; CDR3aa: CASSASLGSYEQYF
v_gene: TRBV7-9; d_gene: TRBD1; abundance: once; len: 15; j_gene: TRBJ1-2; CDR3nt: TGTGCCAGCAGCTCAGGGGGAGCTTCGGGGTATGGCTACACCTTC; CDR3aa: CASSSGGASGYGYTF
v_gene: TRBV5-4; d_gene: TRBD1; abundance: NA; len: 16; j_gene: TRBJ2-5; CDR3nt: TGTGCCAGCAGCACAAGGCGGGGGACAGGGCTAGAGACCCAGTACTTC; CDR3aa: CASSTRRGTGLETQYF
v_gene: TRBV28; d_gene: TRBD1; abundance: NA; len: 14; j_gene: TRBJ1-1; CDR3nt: TGTGCCAGCAGCTCCGGGACAGGGCGGGGGCGAGCTTTCTTT; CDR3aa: CASSSGTGRGRAFF
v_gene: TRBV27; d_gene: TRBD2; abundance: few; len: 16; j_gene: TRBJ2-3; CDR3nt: TGTGCCAGCAGTGGACTAGCGGGAGGAGAGTCAGATACGCAGTATTTT; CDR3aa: CASSGLAGGESDTQYF
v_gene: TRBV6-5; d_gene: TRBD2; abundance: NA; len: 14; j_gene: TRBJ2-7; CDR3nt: TGTGCCAGCAGGGCGGGACTAGCGGGCTACGAGCAGTACTTC; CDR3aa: CASRAGLAGYEQYF
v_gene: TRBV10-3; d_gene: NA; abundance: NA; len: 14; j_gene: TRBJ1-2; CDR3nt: TGTGCCATCACCGACGGGGGAATTTGGTATGGCTACACCTTC; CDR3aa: CAITDGGIWYGYTF
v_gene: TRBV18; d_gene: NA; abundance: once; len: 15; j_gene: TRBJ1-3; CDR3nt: TGTGCCAGCTCACCACCCATCACGGCTGGAAACACCATATATTTT; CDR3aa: CASSPPITAGNTIYF